This paragraph covers one T cell receptor beta chain sequence. Antigen specificity is unknown. The CDR3 loop spans 19 amino acids. V was cut by 4 bases and J by 6 bases, with 29 bases left in between. CDR1 is SGHTA and CDR2 is FQGNSA in the germline V gene. The record originates from a study of esophageal squamous cell carcinoma under preoperative chemotherapy. Study-wide results and limits: Peripheral T cells showed a significant TCR diversity increase after chemotherapy, unlike tumor-infiltrating lymphocytes.

As to time point: before preoperative PTX-NDP chemotherapy. TCRdb re-analysed the PCR reads in MiXCR, keeping a single row per CDR3 protein. The table has some 16,000 distinct CDR3 sequences, approximately 57% seen once; the top ten hold over 40%. The material was obtained from a patient given preoperative chemotherapy. The genes are TRBV7-2 and TRBJ2-3; D may be TRBD1 or TRBD2 (6 bases each). This receptor was obtained from a human donor with esophageal squamous cell carcinoma. The donor label of this sample is uncertain. DNA for the CDR3: TGTGCCAGCAGCTCTCCGGCGGGGCTAGGGGGGCGAGACCACGATACGCAGTATTTT. Translation gives CASSSPAGLGGRDHDTQYF.